This T cell receptor beta chain was found in a study of control samples from healthy donors and cancer patients. The table came from immunoSEQ multiplex PCR; TCRdb's copy has only in-frame clones and leaves some out. Among approximately 170,000 clones listed, 92% were seen once. J was trimmed by 4 bases and V by 2 bases; bases with no gene match: 2. CDR1 is LGHNA, CDR2 YNFKEQ, per germline. This CDR3 contains 14 residues. The V gene is TRBV4-2, the J gene TRBJ2-7; 10 nucleotides agree with TRBD2. The sequence was collected from a woman aged 30 to 39 in good health. Sample: blood. The CDR3 bases are TGTGCCAGCAGCCAACTAGCGGGAGTTTACGAGCAGTACTTC. This codes for CASSQLAGVYEQYF.